This T cell receptor beta chain was identified in a study of blood T cell repertoires in COVID-19. Study background: Samples representing acute and convalescent COVID-19 were sourced from the United States, Italy and Spain. T cells, B-cell-depleted T cells, or PBMCs provided the cDNA or gDNA that served as material.

Trimming shortened V by 3 bases and J by 0 bases, and 4 bases separated the two germline ends. The CDR3 spans 12 residues. CDR1 is SGHRS, CDR2 YFSETQ, per germline. Original data processing: Scientists estimated how many nucleated cells there were by amplifying reference gene primers. The data were produced by immunoSEQ multiplex PCR, yet TCRdb's version contains in-frame clones alone and is incomplete. V and J calls and clone size come straight from that table; D and trimming were deduced from the DNA. In the table there are roughly 260,000 clones, 88% of which are singletons. Sequencing was done on a sample of peripheral blood. The rearrangement joins TRBV5-1 to TRBJ2-7; D not resolved. This clonotype was sampled from a man in his sixties who had recovered from COVID-19. The CDR3 spells CASSYSSYEQYF. The CDR3 DNA follows: TGCGCCAGCAGCTACAGCTCCTACGAGCAGTACTTC.